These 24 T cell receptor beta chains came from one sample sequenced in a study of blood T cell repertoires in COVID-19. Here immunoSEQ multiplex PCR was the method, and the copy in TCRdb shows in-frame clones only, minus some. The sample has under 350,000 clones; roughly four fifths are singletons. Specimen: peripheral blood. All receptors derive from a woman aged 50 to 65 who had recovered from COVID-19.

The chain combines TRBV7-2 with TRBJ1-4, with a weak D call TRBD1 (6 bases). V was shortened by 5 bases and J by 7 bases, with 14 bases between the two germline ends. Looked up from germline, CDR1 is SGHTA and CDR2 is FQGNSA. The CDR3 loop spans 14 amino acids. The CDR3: CASSLDGGPEKLFF. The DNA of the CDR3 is TGTGCCAGCAGCCTCGACGGGGGGCCTGAAAAACTGTTTTTT.

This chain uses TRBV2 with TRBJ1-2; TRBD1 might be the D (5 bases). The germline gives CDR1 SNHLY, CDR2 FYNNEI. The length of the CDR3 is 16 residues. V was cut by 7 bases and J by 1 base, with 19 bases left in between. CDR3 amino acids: CASTDTGYRFNYGYTF. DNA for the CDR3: TGTGCCAGCACCGACACAGGATACCGATTTAACTATGGCTACACCTTC.

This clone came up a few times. DNA of the CDR3: TGCGCCAGCAGCTGGACGGGGGACACTGAAGCTTTCTTT. Translation gives CASSWTGDTEAFF. This chain uses TRBV4-3 with TRBJ1-1; D possibly corresponds to TRBD1 (5 bases). From germline, CDR1 is LGHNA and CDR2 YSLEER. The CDR3 length is 13 residues. Trimming took 5 bases from V and 3 from J, leaving 10 bases between them.

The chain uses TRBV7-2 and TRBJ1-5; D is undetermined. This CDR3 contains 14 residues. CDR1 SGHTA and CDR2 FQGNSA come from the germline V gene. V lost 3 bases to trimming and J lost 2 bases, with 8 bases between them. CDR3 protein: CASSFGQGNQPQHF. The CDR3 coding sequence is TGTGCCAGCAGCTTTGGGCAGGGCAATCAGCCCCAGCATTTT.

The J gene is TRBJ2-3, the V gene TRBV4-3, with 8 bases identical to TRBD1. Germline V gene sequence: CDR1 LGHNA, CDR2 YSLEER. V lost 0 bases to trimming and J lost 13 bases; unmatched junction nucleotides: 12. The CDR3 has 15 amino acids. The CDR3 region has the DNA TGCGCCAGCAGCCAAGATGACAGGGGATGGGACGAAAAGTATTTT. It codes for CASSQDDRGWDEKYF.

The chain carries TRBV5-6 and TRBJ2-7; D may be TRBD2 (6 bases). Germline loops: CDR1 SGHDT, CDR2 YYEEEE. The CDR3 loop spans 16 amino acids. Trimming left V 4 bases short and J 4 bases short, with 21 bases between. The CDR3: CASSPTSRDARYEQYF. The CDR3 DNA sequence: TGTGCCAGCAGCCCCACCTCGCGGGACGCCAGATACGAGCAGTACTTC.

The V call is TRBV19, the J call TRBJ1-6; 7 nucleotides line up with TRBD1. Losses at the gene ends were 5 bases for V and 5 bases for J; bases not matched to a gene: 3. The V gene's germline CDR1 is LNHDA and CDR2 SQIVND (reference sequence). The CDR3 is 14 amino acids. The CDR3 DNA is TGTGCCAGTAGTTCCGGGACAGATAATTCACCCCTCCACTTT. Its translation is CASSSGTDNSPLHF.

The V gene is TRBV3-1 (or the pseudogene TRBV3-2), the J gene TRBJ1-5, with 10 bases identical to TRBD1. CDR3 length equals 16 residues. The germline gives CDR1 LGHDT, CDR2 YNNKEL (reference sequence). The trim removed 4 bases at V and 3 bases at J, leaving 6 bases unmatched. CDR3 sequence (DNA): TGTGCCAGCAGCCCTTGGACAGGGGGAAACAATCAGCCCCAGCATTTT. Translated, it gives CASSPWTGGNNQPQHF.

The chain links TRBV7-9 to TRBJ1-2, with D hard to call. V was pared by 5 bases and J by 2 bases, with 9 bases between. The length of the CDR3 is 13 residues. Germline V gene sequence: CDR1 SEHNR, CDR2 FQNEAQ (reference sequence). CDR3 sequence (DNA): TGTGCCAGCAGCCCTATGGGCAACTATGGCTACACCTTC. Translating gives CASSPMGNYGYTF.

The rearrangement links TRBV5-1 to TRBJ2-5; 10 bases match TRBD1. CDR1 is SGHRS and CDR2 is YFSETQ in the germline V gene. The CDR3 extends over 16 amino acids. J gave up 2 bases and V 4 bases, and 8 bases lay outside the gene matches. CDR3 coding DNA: TGCGCCAGCAGCACACGACAGGGGGCGCCACAAGAGACCCAGTACTTC. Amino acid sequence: CASSTRQGAPQETQYF.

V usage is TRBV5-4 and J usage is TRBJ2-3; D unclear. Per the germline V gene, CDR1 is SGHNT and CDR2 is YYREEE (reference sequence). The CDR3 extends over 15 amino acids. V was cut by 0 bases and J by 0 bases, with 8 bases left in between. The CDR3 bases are TGTGCCAGCAGCTTGGGGCGCGGTAGCACAGATACGCAGTATTTT. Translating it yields CASSLGRGSTDTQYF. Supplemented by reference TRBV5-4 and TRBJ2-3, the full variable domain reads ETGVTQSPTHLIKTRGQQVTLRCSSQSGHNTVSWYQQALGQGPQFIFQYYREEENGRGNFPPRFSGLQFPNYSSELNVNALELDDSALYLCASSLGRGSTDTQYFGPGTRLTVL.

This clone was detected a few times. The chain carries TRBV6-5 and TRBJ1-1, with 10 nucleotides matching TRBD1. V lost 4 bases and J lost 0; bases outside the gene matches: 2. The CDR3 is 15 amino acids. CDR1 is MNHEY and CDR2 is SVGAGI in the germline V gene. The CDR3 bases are TGTGCCAGCAGTTCGGGACAGGGGATGAACACTGAAGCTTTCTTT. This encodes CASSSGQGMNTEAFF.

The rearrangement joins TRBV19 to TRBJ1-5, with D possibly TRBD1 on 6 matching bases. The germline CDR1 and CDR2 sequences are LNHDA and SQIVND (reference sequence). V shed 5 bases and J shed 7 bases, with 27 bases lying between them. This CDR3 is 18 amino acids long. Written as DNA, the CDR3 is TGTGCCAGTAGTTCCCAGAGGTCGACAGGACTCCGGGGCCAGCCCCAGCATTTT. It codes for CASSSQRSTGLRGQPQHF.

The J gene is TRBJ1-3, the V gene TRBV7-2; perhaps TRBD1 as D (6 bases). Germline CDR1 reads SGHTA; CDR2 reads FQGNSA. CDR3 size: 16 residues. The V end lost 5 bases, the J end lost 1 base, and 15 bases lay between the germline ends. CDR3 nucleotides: TGTGCCAGCAGCCCACCAGGGGCGCCTTCTGGAAACACCATATATTTT. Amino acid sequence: CASSPPGAPSGNTIYF.

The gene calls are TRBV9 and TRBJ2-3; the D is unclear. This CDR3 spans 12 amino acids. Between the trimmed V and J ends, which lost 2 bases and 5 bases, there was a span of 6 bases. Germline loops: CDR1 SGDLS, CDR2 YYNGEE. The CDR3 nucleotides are TGTGCCAGCAGCGTGGCTCAAGATACGCAGTATTTT. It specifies CASSVAQDTQYF.

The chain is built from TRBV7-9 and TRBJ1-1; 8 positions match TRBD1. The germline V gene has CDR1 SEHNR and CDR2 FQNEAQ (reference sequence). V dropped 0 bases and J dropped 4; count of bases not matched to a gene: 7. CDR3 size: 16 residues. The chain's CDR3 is CASSLAKTGVGTEAFF. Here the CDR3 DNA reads TGTGCCAGCAGCTTAGCAAAGACAGGGGTCGGCACTGAAGCTTTCTTT. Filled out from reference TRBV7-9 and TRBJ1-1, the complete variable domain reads DTGVSQNPRHKITKRGQNVTFRCDPISEHNRLYWYRQTLGQGPEFLTYFQNEAQLEKSRLLSDRFSAERPKGSFSTLEIQRTEQGDSAMYLCASSLAKTGVGTEAFFGQGTRLTVV.

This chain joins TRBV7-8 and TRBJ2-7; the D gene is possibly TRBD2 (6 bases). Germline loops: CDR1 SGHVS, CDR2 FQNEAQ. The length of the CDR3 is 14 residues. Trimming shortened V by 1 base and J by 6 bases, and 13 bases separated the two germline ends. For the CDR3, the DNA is TGTGCCAGCAGCTTAGTCGGGGGTAAGGGCGAGCAGTACTTC. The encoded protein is CASSLVGGKGEQYF.

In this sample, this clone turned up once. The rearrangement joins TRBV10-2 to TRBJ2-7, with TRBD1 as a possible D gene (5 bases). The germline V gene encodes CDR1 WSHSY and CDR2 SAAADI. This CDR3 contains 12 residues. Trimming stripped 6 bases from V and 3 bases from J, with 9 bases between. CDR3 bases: TGCGCCAGCAGGGACAACCGCTACGAGCAGTACTTC. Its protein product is CASRDNRYEQYF.

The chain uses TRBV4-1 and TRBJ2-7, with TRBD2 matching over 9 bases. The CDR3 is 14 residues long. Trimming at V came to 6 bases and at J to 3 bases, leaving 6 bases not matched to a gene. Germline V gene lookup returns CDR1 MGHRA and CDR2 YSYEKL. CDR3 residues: CASSYSGSDYEQYF. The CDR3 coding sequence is TGCGCCAGCAGTTATAGCGGGAGTGACTACGAGCAGTACTTC.

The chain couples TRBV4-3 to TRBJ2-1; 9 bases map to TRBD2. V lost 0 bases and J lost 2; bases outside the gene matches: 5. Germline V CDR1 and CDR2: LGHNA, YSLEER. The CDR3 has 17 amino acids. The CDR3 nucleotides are TGCGCCAGCAGCCAAGAAAAGTCTAGCGGGGCCTACAATGAGCAGTTCTTC. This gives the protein CASSQEKSSGAYNEQFF.

The CDR3 DNA sequence: TGTGCCAGCAGAGCTAATAACCCCGGGAGATGGCAGTTCTTC. Translation gives CASRANNPGRWQFF. The gene calls are TRBV6-5 and TRBJ2-1; weak D call: TRBD2 (6 bases). Trimming took off 6 bases at V and 12 bases at J, with 21 bases between the two ends. The V gene's germline CDR1 is MNHEY and CDR2 SVGAGI. The CDR3 loop spans 14 amino acids.

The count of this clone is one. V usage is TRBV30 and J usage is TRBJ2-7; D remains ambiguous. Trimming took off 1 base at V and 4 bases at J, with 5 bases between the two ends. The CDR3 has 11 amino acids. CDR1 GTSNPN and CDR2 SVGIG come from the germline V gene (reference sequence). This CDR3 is CAWSATYEQYF. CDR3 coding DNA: TGTGCCTGGAGTGCAACATACGAGCAGTACTTC.

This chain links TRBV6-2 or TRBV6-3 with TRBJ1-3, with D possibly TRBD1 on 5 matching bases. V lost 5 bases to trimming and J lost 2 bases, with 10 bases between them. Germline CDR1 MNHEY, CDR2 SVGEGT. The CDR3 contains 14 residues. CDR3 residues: CASSPRTTGNTIYF. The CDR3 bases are TGTGCCAGCAGTCCCCGGACAACTGGAAACACCATATATTTT.

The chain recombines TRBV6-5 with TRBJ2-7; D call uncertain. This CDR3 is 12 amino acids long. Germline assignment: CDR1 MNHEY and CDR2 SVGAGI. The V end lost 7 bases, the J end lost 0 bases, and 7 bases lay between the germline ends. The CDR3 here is CASTVSSYEQYF. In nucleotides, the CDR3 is TGTGCCAGCACCGTCAGCTCCTACGAGCAGTACTTC.